One and the same sample provided the 19 T cell receptor beta chains below, sequenced in a study of cytomegalovirus exposure and HLA in healthy donors. A multiplex PCR was run with 60 Vbeta primers and 13 Jbeta primers. TCRdb's table, derived via immunoSEQ multiplex PCR, lists solely in-frame clones and lacks some. The repertoire has 100,000 to 150,000 clones, 73% of them found once; the top ten carry around 4.2%. Input material: PBMCs. The receptors stem from a middle-aged woman in good health and CMV-seronegative.

CDR3 nucleotide sequence: TGTGCCAGCAGTGAACCGGGACAGCTAGGTGAAAAACTGTTTTTT. Protein product: CASSEPGQLGEKLFF. The chain carries TRBV25-1 and TRBJ1-4, with TRBD1 identical over 7 bases. The trim removed 2 bases at V and 7 bases at J, leaving 7 bases unmatched. The CDR3 totals 15 residues. Germline CDR1 and CDR2: MGHDK and SYGVNS.

The chain links TRBV19 to TRBJ2-1; D possibly corresponds to TRBD2 (6 bases). Germline lookup yields CDR1 LNHDA and CDR2 SQIVND (reference sequence). This CDR3 contains 14 residues. Trimming cost V 6 bases and J 6 bases, with 15 bases left between them. The CDR3 region is CASRGAGTSNEQFF. Here the CDR3 DNA reads TGTGCCAGTAGGGGAGCGGGCACGAGCAATGAGCAGTTCTTC.

The gene calls are TRBV19 and TRBJ1-2; 10 bases are shared with TRBD1. The germline CDR1 and CDR2 sequences are LNHDA and SQIVND (reference sequence). The ends lost 6 bases at V and 4 bases at J; junction bases unmatched: 8. The CDR3 consists of 15 residues. CDR3 bases: TGTGCCAGTAGAGATTGGGGACAGGGGACCTATGGCTACACCTTC. It codes for CASRDWGQGTYGYTF.

The J gene is TRBJ2-1, the V gene TRBV7-3; 7 bases are shared with TRBD2. CDR1 and CDR2 (germline): SGHTA, FQGTGA. Trimming at V came to 0 bases and at J to 0 bases, leaving 5 bases not matched to a gene. This CDR3 contains 17 residues. CDR3 nucleotide sequence: TGTGCCAGCAGCTTAACACGCGGGAGAAGCTCCTACAATGAGCAGTTCTTC. As protein: CASSLTRGRSSYNEQFF.

V gene TRBV6-6 combines with J gene TRBJ2-2; 7 nucleotides match TRBD1. The CDR3 totals 12 residues. CDR1 MNHNY and CDR2 SVGAGI come from the germline V gene (reference sequence). CDR3 amino acids: CVSGGLAGELFF. CDR3 DNA: TGTGTATCAGGGGGTTTGGCCGGGGAGCTGTTTTTT.

This chain links TRBV10-3 with TRBJ2-5; 10 bases fit TRBD2. Germline values: CDR1 ENHRY, CDR2 SYGVKD. The CDR3 is made up of 15 amino acids. The ends lost 6 bases at V and 0 bases at J; junction bases unmatched: 4. The CDR3 DNA reads as TGTGCCATCAGGCCTAGCGGGGGTAACCAAGAGACCCAGTACTTC. Translating it yields CAIRPSGGNQETQYF.

The chain recombines TRBV6-1 with TRBJ2-5, with TRBD2 matching 7 bases. The germline gives CDR1 MNHNS, CDR2 SASEGT. Unmatched junction bases numbered 6, after V lost 1 base and J lost 1 base. The CDR3 consists of 16 residues. CDR3 loop: CASSEGWGGAQETQYF. The CDR3 DNA reads TGTGCCAGCAGTGAAGGTTGGGGGGGAGCCCAAGAGACCCAGTACTTC.

This chain's CDR3 is CASSPNPGQDSNQPQHF. CDR3 DNA sequence: TGTGCCAGCAGTCCCAACCCCGGACAGGATAGCAATCAGCCCCAGCATTTT. The chain recombines TRBV28 with TRBJ1-5; 7 nucleotides agree with TRBD1. The ends lost 5 bases at V and 0 bases at J; junction bases unmatched: 10. CDR3 size: 17 residues. Germline CDR1 MDHEN, CDR2 SYDVKM.

This clone occurred a few times. V and J are TRBV6-5 and TRBJ1-5; D perhaps matches TRBD1 (6 bases). Trimming left V 4 bases short and J 5 bases short, with 9 bases between. There are 13 residues in the CDR3. Germline V gene sequence: CDR1 MNHEY, CDR2 SVGAGI. Here the CDR3 DNA reads TGTGCCAGCAGTTGGGGGCCCCATCAGCCCCAGCATTTT. It codes for CASSWGPHQPQHF.

This chain connects TRBV5-1 to TRBJ2-5, with 8 bases that match TRBD2. V shed 2 bases, J shed 0 bases, and the junction held 0 bases outside the gene matches. The V gene's germline CDR1 is SGHRS and CDR2 YFSETQ. The CDR3 spans 14 residues. CDR3 residues: CASSFSGDQETQYF. DNA of the CDR3: TGCGCCAGCAGCTTTAGCGGGGACCAAGAGACCCAGTACTTC. Looking up the rest from reference TRBV5-1 and TRBJ2-5 gives the full variable domain: KAGVTQTPRYLIKTRGQQVTLSCSPISGHRSVSWYQQTPGQGLQFLFEYFSETQRNKGNFPGRFSGRQFSNSRSEMNVSTLELGDSALYLCASSFSGDQETQYFGPGTRLLVL.

The J gene is TRBJ2-3, the V gene TRBV6-5; tentative D call: TRBD2 (5 bases). Trimming removed 0 bases from V and 3 bases from J, with 10 bases in between. Germline-derived CDR1 and CDR2 are MNHEY and SVGAGI. There are 15 residues in the CDR3. As DNA, the CDR3 is TGTGCCAGCAGTTACTCTCTTCGGGGAACAGATACGCAGTATTTT. It specifies CASSYSLRGTDTQYF.

This chain connects TRBV4-3 to TRBJ1-2; maybe TRBD1 (5 bases). Germline assignment: CDR1 LGHNA and CDR2 YSLEER. Trimming stripped 4 bases from V and 8 bases from J, with 20 bases between. The CDR3 runs 15 residues. CDR3 amino acids: CASSPQSRGVWGYTF. CDR3 nucleotides: TGCGCCAGCAGCCCCCAAAGTCGGGGGGTATGGGGCTACACCTTC.

The V call is TRBV5-1, the J call TRBJ2-7; D remains unclear. Per germline, CDR1 SGHRS and CDR2 YFSETQ. CDR3 length: 13 amino acids. Trimming cost V 2 bases and J 1 base, with 7 bases left between them. The DNA for the CDR3 is TGCGCCAGCAGCTTAGCAGCGTCCTACGAGCAGTACTTC. Translation: CASSLAASYEQYF.

DNA of the CDR3: TGTGCCAGCTCACCCTCCCGGCAGGGGAACACCGGGGAGCTGTTTTTT. Translated: CASSPSRQGNTGELFF. The V and J genes are TRBV18 and TRBJ2-2; D might be TRBD1 (5 bases). Per germline, CDR1 KGHSH and CDR2 LQKENI. V dropped 3 bases and J dropped 1 base, with 12 bases sitting between them. This CDR3 has 16 amino acids.

The chain links TRBV2 to TRBJ2-7, with D perhaps TRBD2 (6 bases). This CDR3 spans 18 amino acids. The germline V gene encodes CDR1 SNHLY and CDR2 FYNNEI. V was cut by 4 bases and J by 0 bases, with 22 bases left in between. In DNA form, the CDR3 reads TGTGCCAGCAGTGTAGCGGCCAGGTGGGGCCCAAGCTCCTACGAGCAGTACTTC. This encodes CASSVAARWGPSSYEQYF.

The chain carries TRBV19 and TRBJ1-1, with 11 bases matching TRBD1. Losses at the gene ends were 5 bases for V and 4 bases for J; bases not matched to a gene: 3. Germline lookup yields CDR1 LNHDA and CDR2 SQIVND (reference sequence). The CDR3 covers 14 residues. CDR3 loop: CASSVDRGRTEAFF. CDR3 nucleotides: TGTGCCAGTAGTGTGGACAGGGGGCGCACTGAAGCTTTCTTT.

J is TRBJ2-1 and V is TRBV19; 7 nucleotides match TRBD2. The CDR3 loop spans 18 amino acids. With 1 base clipped from V and 0 bases from J, the junction kept 9 bases outside the gene matches. Germline V gene sequence: CDR1 LNHDA, CDR2 SQIVND (reference sequence). As DNA, the CDR3 is TGTGCCAGTAGTATAGGTTGGCGGGGGAGGAGCTCCTACAATGAGCAGTTCTTC. Its protein product is CASSIGWRGRSSYNEQFF.

The chain links TRBV6-5 to TRBJ2-3, with a weak D call TRBD2 (6 bases). Trimming shortened V by 5 bases and J by 1 base, and 13 bases separated the two germline ends. From germline, CDR1 is MNHEY and CDR2 SVGAGI. The CDR3 is 15 amino acids. The CDR3 loop is CASSPSTGGTDTQYF. The CDR3 DNA reads as TGTGCCAGCAGTCCGTCGACGGGGGGCACAGATACGCAGTATTTT.

The chain is built from TRBV19 and TRBJ2-1, with TRBD2 identical over 12 bases. This CDR3 region has 18 residues. CDR1 LNHDA and CDR2 SQIVND come from the germline V gene (reference sequence). V lost 5 bases, J lost 6 bases, and 14 bases stayed unmatched. CDR3 nucleotides: TGTGCCAGTAGTGCCATGGGCCTAGCGGGGGGGCCTATCAATGAGCAGTTCTTC. This gives the protein CASSAMGLAGGPINEQFF.